What follows are 30 T cell receptor beta chains derived from one specimen sequenced in a study of shared clonotypes between healthy human individuals. TCRdb's copy holds only in-frame clones and misses some; the assay was immunoSEQ multiplex PCR. The table has millions of clones, 85% to 95% seen once. It was CD45RO-negative cells, positively selected for CCR7, that made up naive CD8 cells, with terminally differentiated effector memory CD45RA+ cells excluded. The source material was naive CD8+ T cells from PBMCs. The receptors derive from a man between 18 and 35 years old in good health. Some clones in this sample may be carry-over from other donors' samples.

The rearrangement uses TRBV4-1 and TRBJ1-2, with 9 bases identical to TRBD1. The CDR3 has 18 amino acids. V lost 3 bases to trimming and J lost 0 bases; unmatched junction nucleotides: 11. Germline V gene data show CDR1 as MGHRA and CDR2 as YSYEKL. This CDR3 reads CASSHPGQGPKANYGYTF. The DNA for the CDR3 is TGCGCCAGCAGCCACCCCGGACAGGGGCCAAAAGCTAACTATGGCTACACCTTC.

This rearrangement joins TRBV7-2 to TRBJ2-5; 8 bases are shared with TRBD2. Matching the DNA end better, TRBJ2-7 makes the J call doubtful. Germline loops: CDR1 SGHTA, CDR2 FQGNSA. This CDR3 is 15 amino acids long. The CDR3 protein is CASSTLGTSSYEQYF. In DNA form, the CDR3 reads TGTGCCAGCAGCACTCTCGGGACTAGCTCCTACGAGCAGTACTTC.

The chain couples TRBV7-2 to TRBJ1-5; D not resolved. The length of the CDR3 is 16 residues. V lost 6 bases to trimming and J lost 5 bases, with 20 bases between them. Per germline, CDR1 SGHTA and CDR2 FQGNSA. In DNA form, the CDR3 reads TGTGCCAGCAGTGAACCAGAGTTGGGGAGCTATCAGCCCCAGCATTTT. It encodes CASSEPELGSYQPQHF.

The chain couples TRBV5-4 to TRBJ1-2, with 7 bases fitting TRBD1. With V trimmed by 5 bases and J by 6 bases, 10 bases remained unmatched. In germline, CDR1 is SGHNT, CDR2 YYREEE (reference sequence). CDR3 size: 14 residues. CDR3 sequence (DNA): TGTGCCAGCAGACAGGGGAGTGATTTTGATGGCTACACCTTC. Encoded protein: CASRQGSDFDGYTF.

The chain joins TRBV4-3 to TRBJ2-2; D is perhaps TRBD2 (5 bases). V lost 4 bases to trimming and J lost 5 bases, with 8 bases between them. Germline loops: CDR1 LGHNA, CDR2 YSLEER. This CDR3 comprises 13 residues. CDR3 DNA: TGCGCCAGCAGCCCGAGGAGGACCGGGGAGCTGTTTTTT. Translation: CASSPRRTGELFF.

The rearrangement uses TRBV5-6 and TRBJ1-4; a weak D match, TRBD1 (5 bases). V gave up 4 bases and J gave up 3 bases, with 13 bases separating them. CDR1 is SGHDT, CDR2 YYEEEE, per germline. The CDR3 runs to 15 residues. The CDR3: CASSPPGLSNEKLFF. For the CDR3, the DNA is TGTGCCAGCAGCCCGCCAGGGTTGTCTAATGAAAAACTGTTTTTT.

This chain links TRBV7-9 with TRBJ2-3; 10 nucleotides agree with TRBD2. Trimming removed 5 bases from V and 2 bases from J; junction bases left unmatched: 4. The CDR3 has 15 amino acids. Germline V gene data show CDR1 as SEHNR and CDR2 as FQNEAQ (reference sequence). This CDR3 reads CASSPAGGTTDTQYF. The CDR3 DNA follows: TGTGCCAGCAGCCCAGCGGGAGGGACCACAGATACGCAGTATTTT.

For this clone: The sample has other DNA sequences that encode this CDR3 too. This chain's CDR3 is CASSPLAVYNEQFF. The CDR3 bases are TGTGCCAGTAGTCCCTTAGCGGTATACAATGAGCAGTTCTTC. This chain connects TRBV19 to TRBJ2-1, with D perhaps TRBD2 (6 bases). V lost 5 bases, J lost 4 bases, and 12 bases lay in between. CDR1 is LNHDA, CDR2 SQIVND, per germline (reference sequence). The CDR3 is 14 residues long.

V is TRBV5-1 and J is TRBJ2-7, with 9 bases lining up with TRBD2. J gave up 7 bases and V 3 bases, and 11 bases lay outside the gene matches. The CDR3 extends over 15 amino acids. Germline CDR1 reads SGHRS; CDR2 reads YFSETQ. CDR3 amino acids: CASSSPGTSIGEQYF. DNA for the CDR3: TGCGCCAGCAGCTCGCCCGGGACTAGCATAGGTGAGCAGTACTTC.

This clone was found once. The chain carries TRBV7-9 and TRBJ1-2; D uncertain. Deletions cut 0 bases from V and 8 bases from J, with 13 bases between. The CDR3 is 14 residues long. Per the germline V gene, CDR1 is SEHNR and CDR2 is FQNEAQ (reference sequence). CDR3 sequence: CASSLAFVRNGYTF. The CDR3 region has the DNA TGTGCCAGCAGCTTAGCGTTCGTTCGTAACGGCTACACCTTC.

The chain links TRBV13 to TRBJ2-3; TRBD1 matches 12 bases. V shed 2 bases, J shed 4 bases, and the junction held 4 bases outside the gene matches. CDR3 size: 16 residues. Germline V gives CDR1 PRHDT, CDR2 FYEKMQ (reference sequence). Written as DNA, the CDR3 is TGTGCCAGCAGCTTACGGGACAGGGGGCGATCAGATACGCAGTATTTT. Protein: CASSLRDRGRSDTQYF.

J is TRBJ1-2 and V is TRBV27, with D perhaps matching TRBD1 (6 bases). Germline-derived CDR1 and CDR2 are MNHEY and SMNVEV (reference sequence). The CDR3 runs to 14 residues. Trimming left V 6 bases short and J 3 bases short, with 14 bases between. The CDR3 nucleotides read TGTGCCAGCAGCTTACAGGGTCGGTACTATGGCTACACCTTC. Translated: CASSLQGRYYGYTF.

The chain uses TRBV27 and TRBJ2-7, with 9 bases fitting TRBD1. V shed 2 bases, J shed 3 bases, and the junction held 5 bases outside the gene matches. The V gene's germline CDR1 is MNHEY and CDR2 SMNVEV (reference sequence). This CDR3 spans 15 amino acids. CDR3: CASSLMGQGHYEQYF. The CDR3 DNA follows: TGTGCCAGCAGTTTAATGGGACAGGGACACTACGAGCAGTACTTC.

V gene TRBV5-4 combines with J gene TRBJ2-5; TRBD1 aligns across 10 bases. CDR1 is SGHNT and CDR2 is YYREEE in the germline V gene (reference sequence). V gave up 3 bases and J gave up 4 bases; unmatched junction bases: 6. CDR3 length: 15 amino acids. The CDR3 is CASSSGTGAIETQYF. CDR3 DNA: TGTGCCAGCAGCTCAGGGACAGGGGCAATAGAGACCCAGTACTTC.

The rearrangement uses TRBV7-9 and TRBJ1-4; D is unresolved. Germline loops: CDR1 SEHNR, CDR2 FQNEAQ (reference sequence). With 2 bases removed from V and 5 bases from J, the gap between germline ends came to 12 bases. The CDR3 has 15 residues. CDR3 region: CASSLYRNPNEKLFF. Here the CDR3 DNA reads TGTGCCAGCAGCTTATACAGAAATCCGAATGAAAAACTGTTTTTT.

The genes are TRBV28 and TRBJ2-1; D is perhaps TRBD2 (6 bases). V was trimmed by 6 bases and J by 5 bases, leaving 17 bases between them. CDR1 is MDHEN, CDR2 SYDVKM, per germline. The CDR3 contains 15 residues. CDR3 protein: CASRTLRGGHNEQFF. In DNA form, the CDR3 reads TGTGCCAGCAGAACCCTTAGGGGAGGACACAATGAGCAGTTCTTC. Filled out from reference TRBV28 and TRBJ2-1, the complete variable domain reads DVKVTQSSRYLVKRTGEKVFLECVQDMDHENMFWYRQDPGLGLRLIYFSYDVKMKEKGDIPEGYSVSREKKERFSLILESASTNQTSMYLCASRTLRGGHNEQFFGPGTRLTVL.

The chain links TRBV28 to TRBJ1-3; D might be TRBD1 (5 bases). Germline V gene sequence: CDR1 MDHEN, CDR2 SYDVKM. Trimming took 6 bases from V and 2 from J, leaving 17 bases between them. This CDR3 has 16 residues. In DNA form, the CDR3 reads TGTGCCAGCAGCCCCCGGCCGACAGCGCCTGGAAACACCATATATTTT. Translated, it gives CASSPRPTAPGNTIYF.

Remarks on this clone: Other DNA sequences from this sample encode an identical CDR3 as well. This chain connects TRBV7-9 to TRBJ1-2; no definite D call. The germline CDR1 and CDR2 sequences are SEHNR and FQNEAQ (reference sequence). CDR3 length: 11 amino acids. Trimming took 2 bases from V and 6 from J, leaving 4 bases between them. The CDR3 nucleotides read TGTGCCAGCAGCTTATTAGATGGCTACACCTTC. It translates to CASSLLDGYTF.

V gene TRBV13 combines with J gene TRBJ2-1; possible D gene TRBD1, 5 bases. The CDR3 totals 15 residues. The germline V gene encodes CDR1 PRHDT and CDR2 FYEKMQ (reference sequence). Deletions cut 5 bases from V and 4 bases from J, with 15 bases between. CDR3 sequence: CASSPESGPYNEQFF. As DNA, the CDR3 is TGTGCCAGCAGCCCCGAGTCAGGGCCTTACAATGAGCAGTTCTTC.

The CDR3 DNA sequence: TGTGCCAGCAGTGACTCGAGGTCGCAGTATTTT. It yields the protein CASSDSRSQYF. This sequence joins TRBV6-4 and TRBJ2-3; D is uncertain. This CDR3 is built from 11 residues. Trimming left V 0 bases short and J 10 bases short, with 5 bases between. From germline, CDR1 is MRHNA and CDR2 SNTAGT.

The V gene is TRBV6-5, the J gene TRBJ2-3; weak D call: TRBD1 (6 bases). The CDR3 is 15 residues long. V gave up 6 bases and J gave up 8 bases, with 21 bases separating them. Germline lookup yields CDR1 MNHEY and CDR2 SVGAGI. CDR3 sequence (DNA): TGTGCCAGCAGAGCTGCCGACAGGACTGGAGTTACGCAGTATTTT. Amino acid sequence: CASRAADRTGVTQYF.

The V gene is TRBV7-9, the J gene TRBJ2-3, with TRBD1 as a possible D gene (6 bases). Germline CDR1 SEHNR, CDR2 FQNEAQ (reference sequence). Trimming left V 5 bases short and J 5 bases short, with 11 bases between. The CDR3 covers 13 residues. The CDR3, as DNA: TGTGCCAGCAGCCAGGGGCGGGTAGATACGCAGTATTTT. Translating gives CASSQGRVDTQYF.

This clone was observed a single time. The V gene is TRBV7-9, the J gene TRBJ2-7, with 9 bases aligning to TRBD2. Per germline, CDR1 SEHNR and CDR2 FQNEAQ (reference sequence). With 0 bases clipped from V and 6 bases from J, the junction kept 9 bases outside the gene matches. The CDR3 is 16 amino acids. The CDR3 spells CASSLAVPGLALEQYF. CDR3 bases: TGTGCCAGCAGCTTAGCAGTTCCGGGACTAGCCCTCGAGCAGTACTTC.

This clone was detected once. This rearrangement joins TRBV5-4 to TRBJ1-1; D unresolved. From germline, CDR1 is SGHNT and CDR2 YYREEE (reference sequence). The CDR3 covers 16 residues. V was trimmed by 4 bases and J by 0 bases, leaving 16 bases between them. In DNA, the CDR3 is TGTGCCAGCAGCGTCGAGTCGGCGCTCATGAACACTGAAGCTTTCTTT. Translation gives CASSVESALMNTEAFF.

The genes are TRBV29-1 and TRBJ2-1; TRBD2 matches at 11 bases. Germline V gene lookup returns CDR1 SQVTM and CDR2 ANQGSEA. The V gene end was trimmed by 7 bases and the J gene end by 6 bases; junction bases not matched to a gene: 11. The CDR3 runs to 15 residues. CDR3 DNA sequence: TGCAGCGCCGGCGGGGGACTAGCGGCGATCAATGAGCAGTTCTTC. Its protein is CSAGGGLAAINEQFF.

This clone appeared a single time. V gene TRBV27 combines with J gene TRBJ2-1; D gene unclear. In germline, CDR1 is MNHEY, CDR2 SMNVEV (reference sequence). With 2 bases removed from V and 3 bases from J, the gap between germline ends came to 14 bases. The length of the CDR3 is 16 residues. CDR3 sequence: CASSLLGPPGYNEQFF. The CDR3 DNA follows: TGTGCCAGCAGTTTACTCGGGCCACCTGGCTACAATGAGCAGTTCTTC.

The chain combines TRBV9 with TRBJ2-5; D is unresolved. Per the germline V gene, CDR1 is SGDLS and CDR2 is YYNGEE. The V and J ends lost 3 bases and 10 bases respectively, with 10 bases between them. There are 11 residues in the CDR3. CDR3: CASSAGHYQYF. DNA for the CDR3: TGTGCCAGCAGCGCGGGCCATTACCAGTACTTC.

The J gene is TRBJ2-5, the V gene TRBV14; TRBD2 might be the D (5 bases). Trimming took off 0 bases at V and 5 bases at J, with 13 bases between the two ends. Germline CDR1 is SGHDN and CDR2 is FVKESK. This CDR3 spans 15 amino acids. CDR3 in amino acids: CASSQDGAGGETQYF. Written as DNA, the CDR3 is TGTGCCAGCAGCCAAGACGGCGCGGGTGGGGAGACCCAGTACTTC.

The chain has TRBV6-5 and TRBJ1-1; D not resolved. CDR3 length equals 15 residues. Trimming took off 8 bases at V and 1 base at J, with 17 bases between the two ends. Per the germline V gene, CDR1 is MNHEY and CDR2 is SVGAGI. Here the CDR3 reads CASDPSGGKNTEAFF. In nucleotides, the CDR3 is TGTGCCAGCGACCCGTCGGGCGGAAAGAACACTGAAGCTTTCTTT.

The chain combines TRBV15 with TRBJ2-7, with D possibly being TRBD1 or TRBD2 (5 bases each). Deletions cut 0 bases from V and 13 bases from J, with 16 bases between. The CDR3 totals 13 residues. Germline V gene data show CDR1 as LNHNV and CDR2 as YYDKDF (reference sequence). The CDR3 DNA sequence: TGTGCCACCAGCAGAGATCATCGGGACCCCTTTTACTTC. Protein product: CATSRDHRDPFYF.